The 14 T cell receptor beta chains below come from one sample, sequenced in a study of T cell responses to AZD1222 COVID-19 vaccine. Profiled with immunoSEQ multiplex PCR; TCRdb holds only in-frame clones, not every one. The sample holds about 100,000 clones; 85% to 90% are singletons and the top ten take about 1.5%. Source: peripheral blood, taken on day 0 of AZD1222 vaccination. These receptor sequences come from an adult in good health.

This clone was found a few times. The chain uses TRBV4-1 and TRBJ1-5; the match to TRBD1 covers 9 bases. This CDR3 is built from 16 residues. The germline V gene encodes CDR1 MGHRA and CDR2 YSYEKL. The V segment lost 0 bases and the J segment 5 bases; nucleotides outside the gene matches: 5. CDR3 nucleotides: TGCGCCAGCAGCCAAGATGGGACAGGGCGCGATCAGCCCCAGCATTTT. This sequence encodes CASSQDGTGRDQPQHF.

This chain joins TRBV19 and TRBJ2-5; D not resolved. The CDR3 runs to 13 residues. The V gene's germline CDR1 is LNHDA and CDR2 SQIVND (reference sequence). Trimming removed 3 bases from V and 0 bases from J, with 5 bases in between. The CDR3 protein is CASSMQYQETQYF. The DNA of the CDR3 is TGTGCCAGTAGTATGCAGTACCAAGAGACCCAGTACTTC.

This clone occurred once. The genes are TRBV6-5 and TRBJ2-3; TRBD1 aligns across 7 bases. The CDR3 has 14 residues. Germline CDR1 MNHEY, CDR2 SVGAGI. Trimming at V came to 6 bases and at J to 5 bases, leaving 8 bases not matched to a gene. Here the CDR3 reads CASRTRGFGDTQYF. The CDR3 DNA reads TGTGCCAGCAGAACCAGGGGGTTTGGAGATACGCAGTATTTT.

The chain has TRBV19 and TRBJ1-5; weak D call: TRBD1 (6 bases). This CDR3 is 15 amino acids long. V was trimmed by 4 bases and J by 5 bases, leaving 15 bases between them. Looked up from germline, CDR1 is LNHDA and CDR2 is SQIVND (reference sequence). CDR3 DNA: TGTGCCAGTAGTAAAAGACAGGTAAAGGATCAGCCCCAGCATTTT. It is translated as CASSKRQVKDQPQHF.

In its sample, this clone was seen once. The CDR3 loop reads CASSINPPTDSRLMNTEAFF. For the CDR3, the DNA is TGTGCCAGTAGTATCAACCCCCCTACTGACAGCCGCCTCATGAACACTGAAGCTTTCTTT. The chain employs TRBV19 and TRBJ1-1; D is perhaps TRBD1 (5 bases). This CDR3 spans 20 amino acids. Trimming left V 3 bases short and J 0 bases short, with 26 bases between. Germline CDR1 reads LNHDA; CDR2 reads SQIVND (reference sequence).

The chain employs TRBV5-6 and TRBJ1-2, with 11 bases aligning to TRBD1. The trim removed 4 bases at V and 7 bases at J, leaving 9 bases unmatched. The germline V gene encodes CDR1 SGHDT and CDR2 YYEEEE. This CDR3 has 15 residues. In DNA form, the CDR3 reads TGTGCCAGCAGCCTTCCCGGACAGGGGGCTTCTGGCTACACCTTC. It encodes CASSLPGQGASGYTF.

CDR3 coding DNA: TGTGCCAGTAGTAGGAAGGTTTTGAGCAATCAGCCCCAGCATTTT. It specifies CASSRKVLSNQPQHF. The chain uses TRBV19 and TRBJ1-5; D call uncertain. The CDR3 is 15 residues long. V was clipped by 4 bases and J by 1 base, with 11 bases between them. Looked up from germline, CDR1 is LNHDA and CDR2 is SQIVND (reference sequence).

The rearrangement uses TRBV4-3 and TRBJ1-4; D uncertain. CDR1 and CDR2 from the germline V gene are LGHNA and YSLEER. Trimming shortened V by 0 bases and J by 5 bases, and 10 bases separated the two germline ends. This CDR3 contains 15 residues. In nucleotides, the CDR3 is TGCGCCAGCAGCCAAGAACGCGAACCAAATGAAAAACTGTTTTTT. Amino acids: CASSQEREPNEKLFF.

The chain carries TRBV7-8 and TRBJ1-1, with a possible D match to TRBD1 (5 bases). The CDR3 has 14 amino acids. Germline-derived CDR1 and CDR2 are SGHVS and FQNEAQ. The germline V and J ends were trimmed by 7 bases and 3 bases, with 15 bases remaining between them. The DNA for the CDR3 is TGTGCCAGCAACTCAGACAAGGGGTACACTGAAGCTTTCTTT. Protein sequence: CASNSDKGYTEAFF. Full variable domain (outside the CDR3, taken from reference TRBV7-8 and TRBJ1-1): GAGVSQSPRYKVAKRGQDVALRCDPISGHVSLFWYQQALGQGPEFLTYFQNEAQLDKSGLPSDRFFAERPEGSVSTLKIQRTQQEDSAVYLCASNSDKGYTEAFFGQGTRLTVV.

The CDR3 DNA is TGTGCCAGCAGCGTAGAGGGGAGCACCGGGGAGCTGTTTTTT. As protein: CASSVEGSTGELFF. The chain is built from TRBV9 and TRBJ2-2; D is perhaps TRBD1 or TRBD2 (5 bases each). The V gene lost 0 bases and the J gene lost 4 bases, with 7 bases spanning the gap. From germline, CDR1 is SGDLS and CDR2 YYNGEE. The CDR3 loop spans 14 amino acids.

The gene calls are TRBV28 and TRBJ2-1, with D possibly matching TRBD2 (6 bases). Trimming pared 3 bases from V and 8 bases from J, leaving 26 bases between. The CDR3 has 18 amino acids. Germline V CDR1 and CDR2: MDHEN, SYDVKM. The chain's CDR3 is CASSFFWSSDEVSDEQFF. The DNA for the CDR3 is TGTGCCAGCAGTTTCTTTTGGTCTAGCGATGAAGTATCGGATGAGCAGTTCTTC.

The chain uses TRBV7-2 and TRBJ2-3, with D possibly TRBD2 on 6 matching bases. This CDR3 comprises 14 residues. CDR1 and CDR2 (germline): SGHTA, FQGNSA. Trimming stripped 1 base from V and 2 bases from J, with 7 bases between. The CDR3 is CASSLGRATDTQYF. The CDR3 DNA follows: TGTGCCAGCAGCTTAGGGAGGGCCACAGATACGCAGTATTTT. Complete variable domain (other parts from reference TRBV7-2 and TRBJ2-3): GAGVSQSPSNKVTEKGKDVELRCDPISGHTALYWYRQSLGQGLEFLIYFQGNSAPDKSGLPSDRFSAERTGGSVSTLTIQRTQQEDSAVYLCASSLGRATDTQYFGPGTRLTVL.

DNA for the CDR3: TGTGCCAGCAGCCAAGATGTAGGGGTACCCGGAAACACCATATATTTT. Its translation: CASSQDVGVPGNTIYF. This sequence joins TRBV4-2 and TRBJ1-3, with D tentatively TRBD1 (5 bases). Trimming shortened V by 0 bases and J by 4 bases, and 13 bases separated the two germline ends. This CDR3 comprises 16 residues. Germline V CDR1 and CDR2: LGHNA, YNFKEQ.

V and J are TRBV28 and TRBJ1-1, with TRBD1 matching over 7 bases. The trim removed 7 bases at V and 6 bases at J, leaving 11 bases unmatched. Germline lookup yields CDR1 MDHEN and CDR2 SYDVKM. The CDR3 is 14 amino acids. DNA for the CDR3: TGTGCCAGCACCGCCGGGACAGTGACCTCTGAAGCTTTCTTT. It is translated as CASTAGTVTSEAFF.